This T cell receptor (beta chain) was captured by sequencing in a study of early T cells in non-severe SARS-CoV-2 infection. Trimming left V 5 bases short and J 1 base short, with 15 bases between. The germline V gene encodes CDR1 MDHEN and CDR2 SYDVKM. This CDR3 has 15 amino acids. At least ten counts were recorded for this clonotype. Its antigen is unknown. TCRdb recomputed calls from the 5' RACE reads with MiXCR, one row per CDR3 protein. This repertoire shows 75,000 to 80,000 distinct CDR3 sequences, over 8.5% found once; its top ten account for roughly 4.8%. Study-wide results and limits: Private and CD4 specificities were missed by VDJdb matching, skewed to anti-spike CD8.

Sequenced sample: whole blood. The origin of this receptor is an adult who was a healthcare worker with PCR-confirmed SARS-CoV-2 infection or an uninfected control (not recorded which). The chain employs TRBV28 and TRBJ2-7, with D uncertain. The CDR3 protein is CASSPPPWISYEQYF. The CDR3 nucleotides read TGTGCCAGCAGTCCCCCCCCGTGGATTTCCTACGAGCAGTACTTC. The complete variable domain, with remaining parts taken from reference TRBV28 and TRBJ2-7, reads DVKVTQSSRYLVKRTGEKVFLECVQDMDHENMFWYRQDPGLGLRLIYFSYDVKMKEKGDIPEGYSVSREKKERFSLILESASTNQTSMYLCASSPPPWISYEQYFGPGTRLTVT.